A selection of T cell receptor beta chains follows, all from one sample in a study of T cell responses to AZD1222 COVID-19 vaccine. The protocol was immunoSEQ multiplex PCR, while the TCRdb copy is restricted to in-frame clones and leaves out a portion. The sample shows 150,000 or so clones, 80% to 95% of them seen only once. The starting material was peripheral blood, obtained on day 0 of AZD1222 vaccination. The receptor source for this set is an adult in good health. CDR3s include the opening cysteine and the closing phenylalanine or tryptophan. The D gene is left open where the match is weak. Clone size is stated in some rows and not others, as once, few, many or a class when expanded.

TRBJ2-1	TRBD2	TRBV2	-	TGTGCCAGCAGTGAATGGGGACTAGCAGACAATGAGCAGTTCTTC	CASSEWGLADNEQFF
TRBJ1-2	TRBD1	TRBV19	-	TGTGCCAGTAGTAGCTACGGAACAGGGGTCGGCGGCTATGGCTACACCTTC	CASSSYGTGVGGYGYTF
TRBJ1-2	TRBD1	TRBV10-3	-	TGTGCCATCAGTGAGTCGACCGGGACAGGGGGCCCCTTTAACTATGGCTACACCTTC	CAISESTGTGGPFNYGYTF
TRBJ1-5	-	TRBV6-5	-	TGTGCCAGCCGGAGCCGGGACGACCAGCCCCAGCATTTT	CASRSRDDQPQHF
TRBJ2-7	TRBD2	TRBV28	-	TGTGCCAGCAGTTTCCTCATAGCGGGTAGCTCCTACGAGCAGTACTTC	CASSFLIAGSSYEQYF
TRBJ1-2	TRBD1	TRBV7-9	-	TGTGCCAGCAGCTCCCCTGGCAGGACCGGGACAGGGTTTGGCTACACCTTC	CASSSPGRTGTGFGYTF
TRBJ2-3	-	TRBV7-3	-	TGTGCCAGCAGCTTAAGAGCCGGGCCGGGAAAAGGGGCAGATACGCAGTATTTT	CASSLRAGPGKGADTQYF
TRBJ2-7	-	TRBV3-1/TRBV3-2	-	TGTGCCAGCAGCCAAGGACAGTCGAGCTCCTACGAGCAGTACTTC	CASSQGQSSSYEQYF
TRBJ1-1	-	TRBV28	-	TGTGCCAGCAGTTCCACAGGGCAGTACACTGAAGCTTTCTTT	CASSSTGQYTEAFF
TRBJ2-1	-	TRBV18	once	TGTGCCAGCTCACCAGGATTAGGGCCCAATGAGCAGTTCTTC	CASSPGLGPNEQFF
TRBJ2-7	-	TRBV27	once	TGTGCCAGCAGTTTGAGGGGGGGGCCCCGTTCCGAGCAGTACTTC	CASSLRGGPRSEQYF
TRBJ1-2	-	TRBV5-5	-	TGTGCCAGCAGCTTGGTAGGGAGTTCTGGCTTTTGGAACTATGGCTACACCTTC	CASSLVGSSGFWNYGYTF
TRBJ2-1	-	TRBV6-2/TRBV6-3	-	TGTGCCAGCAGTTACTCGACCCAGCGGGCCTCCTTCAATGAGCAGTTCTTC	CASSYSTQRASFNEQFF
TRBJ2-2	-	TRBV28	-	TGTGCCAGCAGTCCCCCCCCCACCGGGGAGCTGTTTTTT	CASSPPPTGELFF
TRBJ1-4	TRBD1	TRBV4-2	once	TGTGCCAGCAGCCAAGGGCGACAGGGTTGGGGTGAAAAACTGTTTTTT	CASSQGRQGWGEKLFF
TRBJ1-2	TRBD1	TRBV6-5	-	TGTGCCAGCAGTCCAGGACAGGGGAGGGGCTACACCTTC	CASSPGQGRGYTF
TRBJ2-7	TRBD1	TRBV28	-	TGTGCCAGCAGTTTCCCTCCCGGGACAGGGGGGTCCTACGAGCAGTACTTC	CASSFPPGTGGSYEQYF
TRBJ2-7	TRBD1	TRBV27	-	TGTGCCAGCGGAGTGCCGGAGCAGGGGGACTACGAGCAGTACTTC	CASGVPEQGDYEQYF
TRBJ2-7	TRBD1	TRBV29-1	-	TGCAGCATCCGACAGGGGCAATGGGAGCAGTACTTC	CSIRQGQWEQYF
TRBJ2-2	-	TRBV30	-	TGTGCCTGGAGTTTTACGCACGAGAACACCGGGGAGCTGTTTTTT	CAWSFTHENTGELFF
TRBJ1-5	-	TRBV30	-	TGTGCCTGGGAGGACCAGGGTAGAGGCAATCAGCCCCAGCATTTT	CAWEDQGRGNQPQHF
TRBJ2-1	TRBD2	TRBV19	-	TGTGCCAGTAGAACTAGCGGGAGGGCCAACAATGAGCAGTTCTTC	CASRTSGRANNEQFF
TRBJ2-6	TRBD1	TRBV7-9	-	TGTGCCAGCACCTGGACAGGGGGGGCCAACGTCCTGACTTTC	CASTWTGGANVLTF
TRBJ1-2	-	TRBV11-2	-	TGTGCCAGCAGCTTATTCGTGCAGTGGGGGTCGAACTATGGCTACACCTTC	CASSLFVQWGSNYGYTF